This T cell receptor (beta chain) originates from a study of OX40 agonist ivuxolimab in advanced cancers. On the study more broadly: Patients were about 83% male with ages roughly 23 to 79, mean 60. Partial responses were observed in three patients, of whom one had hepatocellular carcinoma and two had cutaneous melanoma. Study-level points and caveats: Some nonresponders additionally presented with little normalized T-cell clonal expansion.

The CDR3 spans 14 residues. Trimming cost V 2 bases and J 6 bases, with 11 bases left between them. CDR1 and CDR2 from the germline V gene are SGHNT and YYREEE (reference sequence). This clone was recorded once. The target antigen is unknown. TCRdb's copy holds only in-frame clones and misses some; the assay was immunoSEQ multiplex PCR. This sample has about 67,000 clones, with around 86% found just once. This TCR was recovered from an adult with an advanced solid tumor such as melanoma, head and neck, liver or kidney cancer. The source material was CD4+ or CD8+ T cells sorted from blood, sampled in a trial of the OX40 agonist ivuxolimab. The rearrangement uses TRBV5-4 and TRBJ1-4; a possible D gene is TRBD1 (6 bases). The CDR3 loop reads CASSLAGADEKLFF. DNA of the CDR3: TGTGCCAGCAGCTTAGCAGGGGCGGATGAAAAACTGTTTTTT.